These T cell receptor beta chains were read from a single sample in a study of blood T cell repertoires in COVID-19. Method: immunoSEQ multiplex PCR; TCRdb's copy keeps in-frame clones and lacks some. The sample lists 190,000 or so clones, 85% occurring once. The sequenced material came from PBMCs or T cells enriched from blood (not recorded which). These receptors were collected from a man between 40 and 49 years old who had recovered from COVID-19. Both conserved end residues are part of each CDR3. Each record gives: J gene, D gene, clone size, V gene, CDR3 protein, CDR3 DNA. D genes are given only for firm matches. The size field is filled for only some rows; it gives once, few, many or a size class.

TRBJ2-7	TRBD2	NA	TRBV6-6	CASSYSTSSCEQYF	TGTGCCAGCAGTTACTCGACTAGCTCCTGCGAGCAGTACTTC
TRBJ2-5	TRBD2	NA	TRBV5-1	CASSPPGLAGGETQYF	TGCGCCAGCAGCCCCCCCGGACTAGCGGGAGGTGAGACCCAGTACTTC
TRBJ1-6	NA	NA	TRBV27	CASSLSGRGLHF	TGTGCCAGCAGTTTATCGGGCAGGGGCCTCCACTTT
TRBJ2-7	TRBD2	NA	TRBV25-1	CASSEPLAGAYEQYF	TGTGCCAGCAGTGAACCTCTTGCGGGGGCCTACGAGCAGTACTTC
TRBJ1-6	NA	NA	TRBV11-1	CASSWGGADSPLHF	TGTGCCAGCAGCTGGGGAGGAGCGGATTCACCCCTCCACTTT
TRBJ2-7	NA	NA	TRBV5-4	CASSLKQGQSYEQYF	TGTGCCAGCAGCTTGAAGCAGGGTCAGTCCTACGAGCAGTACTTC
TRBJ2-7	TRBD2	NA	TRBV6-2/TRBV6-3	CASSYSGTSAYEQYF	TGTGCCAGCAGTTACTCCGGGACTAGCGCCTACGAGCAGTACTTC
TRBJ2-5	TRBD2	NA	TRBV7-2	CASSLRLADQETQYF	TGTGCCAGCAGCTTAAGACTAGCAGACCAAGAGACCCAGTACTTC
TRBJ1-1	NA	NA	TRBV28	CASRSREGGTEAFF	TGTGCCAGCAGAAGCAGGGAGGGCGGCACTGAAGCTTTCTTT
TRBJ2-1	TRBD2	NA	TRBV5-1	CASSLISGSDYNEQFF	TGCGCCAGCAGCCTGATCAGCGGGAGCGACTACAATGAGCAGTTCTTC
TRBJ2-7	NA	once	TRBV7-2	CASSPGKLREQYF	TGTGCCAGCAGCCCCGGCAAACTACGCGAGCAGTACTTC
TRBJ1-1	TRBD1	NA	TRBV19	CASTLGQGQTEAFF	TGTGCCAGTACCCTCGGACAGGGGCAAACTGAAGCTTTCTTT
TRBJ1-1	TRBD1	once	TRBV13	CASSLGGQVNTEAFF	TGTGCCAGCAGCTTAGGAGGACAGGTGAACACTGAAGCTTTCTTT
TRBJ2-3	TRBD2	once	TRBV27	CASTSGTPDTQYF	TGTGCCAGCACTAGCGGGACTCCAGATACGCAGTATTTT
TRBJ2-1	NA	NA	TRBV10-3	CAIAGRDLSYNEQFF	TGTGCCATCGCGGGGCGGGACCTATCCTACAATGAGCAGTTCTTC
TRBJ2-1	NA	NA	TRBV10-3	CAISPRENNEQFF	TGTGCCATCAGTCCCCGGGAGAACAATGAGCAGTTCTTC
TRBJ2-1	TRBD2	NA	TRBV30	CAWTLAGLTSNEQFF	TGTGCCTGGACACTAGCGGGACTTACCTCCAATGAGCAGTTCTTC
TRBJ2-1	NA	NA	TRBV7-3	CASSLRGTGFGEQFF	TGTGCCAGCAGCTTAAGAGGCACGGGTTTCGGGGAGCAGTTCTTC
TRBJ1-6	NA	NA	TRBV4-1	CASSQDSGSYNSPLHF	TGCGCCAGCAGCCAAGATTCCGGCTCCTATAATTCACCCCTCCACTTT
TRBJ2-6	NA	NA	TRBV19	CASAKGLSGANVLTF	TGTGCCAGTGCGAAGGGGCTCTCTGGGGCCAACGTCCTGACTTTC
TRBJ2-5	TRBD2	NA	TRBV7-8	CASSLGLAGGYQETQYF	TGTGCCAGCAGCTTAGGTCTAGCGGGAGGGTACCAAGAGACCCAGTACTTC
TRBJ2-7	TRBD1	NA	TRBV5-1	CASSLDGTGNLLSYEQYF	TGCGCCAGCAGCTTGGACGGGACAGGGAATTTGTTATCCTACGAGCAGTACTTC
TRBJ2-2	NA	NA	TRBV19	CASRPPSSGNTGELFF	TGTGCCAGTAGACCGCCGTCGAGCGGGAACACCGGGGAGCTGTTTTTT
TRBJ2-1	NA	NA	TRBV9	CASSGTGLSSYNEQFF	TGTGCCAGCAGCGGGACGGGACTTAGCTCCTACAATGAGCAGTTCTTC
TRBJ1-6	NA	NA	TRBV27	CASSFRGAYNSPLHF	TGTGCCAGCAGTTTCCGGGGAGCTTATAATTCACCCCTCCACTTT
TRBJ1-2	NA	NA	TRBV10-3	CAISEGGQAYGYTF	TGTGCCATCAGTGAAGGGGGTCAAGCATATGGCTACACCTTC
TRBJ2-3	NA	NA	TRBV7-2	CASSLTTLSGTDTQYF	TGTGCCAGCAGCTTAACAACGTTGTCTGGCACAGATACGCAGTATTTT
TRBJ1-5	NA	NA	TRBV7-3	CASSLEGGQPQHF	TGTGCCAGCAGCCTAGAGGGTGGACAGCCCCAGCATTTT
TRBJ1-4	NA	NA	TRBV7-9	CASNPSSGEKLFF	TGTGCCAGCAACCCAAGTTCGGGGGAAAAACTGTTTTTT
TRBJ2-1	NA	NA	TRBV19	CASSKSSYNEQFF	TGTGCCAGTAGTAAGAGCTCCTACAATGAGCAGTTCTTC
TRBJ1-6	NA	NA	TRBV7-9	CASSSRQHNSPLHF	TGTGCCAGCAGCTCAAGACAGCATAATTCACCCCTCCACTTT
TRBJ2-7	TRBD1	NA	TRBV7-9	CASRGGSEQYF	TGTGCCAGCAGAGGGGGCTCGGAGCAGTACTTC
TRBJ2-3	NA	NA	TRBV28	CARKEVSCLIADTQYF	TGTGCCAGAAAGGAAGTTAGCTGCCTTATCGCAGATACGCAGTATTTT
TRBJ1-3	TRBD1	NA	TRBV18	CASSTDRGTGNTIYF	TGTGCCAGCTCAACGGACAGGGGAACTGGAAACACCATATATTTT
TRBJ1-2	NA	NA	TRBV30	CAWRLYSSREWGTAPLCGYTF	TGTGCCTGGAGGTTATACAGTTCTCGGGAGTGGGGGACGGCTCCACTATGTGGCTACACCTTC
TRBJ2-4	TRBD2	once	TRBV5-5	CASSLTGRGINIQYF	TGTGCCAGCAGCTTGACGGGGCGGGGGATAAACATTCAGTACTTC
TRBJ1-2	NA	NA	TRBV24-1	CATSTGILGGYTF	TGTGCCACCAGCACCGGGATCCTGGGCGGCTACACCTTC
TRBJ2-7	TRBD1	NA	TRBV5-6	CASSRDRVYEQYF	TGTGCCAGCAGCCGGGACAGAGTCTACGAGCAGTACTTC
TRBJ2-2	NA	NA	TRBV19	CASSFDSGELFF	TGTGCCAGTAGTTTCGACAGTGGGGAGCTGTTTTTT
TRBJ1-3	NA	NA	TRBV3-1/TRBV3-2	CASSPSRKRSGNTIYF	TGTGCCAGCAGCCCCTCCAGGAAACGGTCTGGAAACACCATATATTTT
TRBJ1-1	TRBD1	NA	TRBV18	CASSPPGTGGAFF	TGTGCCAGCTCACCACCGGGGACAGGGGGAGCTTTCTTT
TRBJ2-5	NA	NA	TRBV10-2	CASSLSYEETQYF	TGCGCCAGCAGTCTCAGTTATGAAGAGACCCAGTACTTC
TRBJ2-7	TRBD1	few	TRBV5-6	CASSWDSRYEQYF	TGTGCCAGCAGCTGGGACAGCCGATACGAGCAGTACTTC